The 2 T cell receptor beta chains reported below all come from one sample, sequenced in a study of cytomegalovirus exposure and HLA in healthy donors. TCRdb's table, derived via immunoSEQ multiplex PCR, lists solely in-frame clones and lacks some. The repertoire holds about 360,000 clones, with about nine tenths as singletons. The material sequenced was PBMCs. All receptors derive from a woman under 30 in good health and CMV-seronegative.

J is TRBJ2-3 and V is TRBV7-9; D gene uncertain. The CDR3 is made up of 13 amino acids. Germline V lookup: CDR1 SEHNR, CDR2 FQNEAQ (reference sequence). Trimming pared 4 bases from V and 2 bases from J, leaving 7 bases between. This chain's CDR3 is CASSSYFTDTQYF. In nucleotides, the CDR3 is TGTGCCAGCAGCTCTTACTTCACAGATACGCAGTATTTT.

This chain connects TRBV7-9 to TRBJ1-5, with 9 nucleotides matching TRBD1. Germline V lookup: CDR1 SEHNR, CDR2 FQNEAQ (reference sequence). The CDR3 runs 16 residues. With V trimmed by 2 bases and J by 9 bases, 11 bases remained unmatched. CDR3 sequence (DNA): TGTGCCAGCAGCTTATGGGACAGGGCCTCGGAGGGGCCCCAGCATTTT. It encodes CASSLWDRASEGPQHF. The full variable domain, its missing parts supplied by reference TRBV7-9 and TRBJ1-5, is DTGVSQNPRHKITKRGQNVTFRCDPISEHNRLYWYRQTLGQGPEFLTYFQNEAQLEKSRLLSDRFSAERPKGSFSTLEIQRTEQGDSAMYLCASSLWDRASEGPQHFGDGTRLSIL.